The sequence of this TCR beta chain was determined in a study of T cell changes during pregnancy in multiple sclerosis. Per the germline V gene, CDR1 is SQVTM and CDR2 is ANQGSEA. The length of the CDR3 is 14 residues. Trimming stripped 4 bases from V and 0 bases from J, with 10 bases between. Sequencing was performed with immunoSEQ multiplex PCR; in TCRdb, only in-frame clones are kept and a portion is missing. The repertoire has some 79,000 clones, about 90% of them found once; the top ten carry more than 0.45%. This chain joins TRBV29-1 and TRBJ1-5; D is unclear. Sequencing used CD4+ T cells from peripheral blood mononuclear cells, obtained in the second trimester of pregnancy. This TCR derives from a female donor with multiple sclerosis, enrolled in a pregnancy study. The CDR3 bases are TGCAGCGTTGGGGCCCAGGATAGCAATCAGCCCCAGCATTTT. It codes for CSVGAQDSNQPQHF.